These T cell receptor beta chains were read from a single sample in a study of cytomegalovirus exposure and HLA in healthy donors. TCRdb keeps only in-frame clones here, not all; method: immunoSEQ multiplex PCR. The table includes about 140,000 clones, approximately 84% detected once. The specimen sequenced was PBMCs. These receptor sequences come from a middle-aged woman in good health and CMV-seronegative. Both conserved end residues are part of each CDR3. Each record gives: V gene, J gene, clone size, D gene, CDR3 protein, CDR3 DNA. A D gene is named only where the DNA matches it firmly. For some rows the clone size is stated as once, few or many, or as a class when expanded; others skip it.

V: TRBV25-1; J: TRBJ2-3; size: .; D: .; CDR3: CVSSEHSGDTQYF; DNA: TGTGTCAGCAGTGAACACTCAGGGGATACGCAGTATTTT
V: TRBV27; J: TRBJ1-2; size: .; D: TRBD1; CDR3: CASSFAGGYGYTF; DNA: TGTGCCAGCAGTTTTGCAGGGGGCTATGGCTACACCTTC
V: TRBV4-1; J: TRBJ2-7; size: .; D: .; CDR3: CASSHPGDYEQYF; DNA: TGCGCCAGCAGCCACCCAGGGGACTACGAGCAGTACTTC
V: TRBV18; J: TRBJ1-3; size: .; D: TRBD1; CDR3: CASSPGQGGTGNTIYF; DNA: TGTGCCAGCTCGCCGGGACAGGGGGGGACTGGAAACACCATATATTTT
V: TRBV6-5; J: TRBJ2-7; size: .; D: .; CDR3: CASSYRRGYEQYF; DNA: TGTGCCAGCAGTTACCGCAGGGGCTACGAGCAGTACTTC
V: TRBV4-2; J: TRBJ2-1; size: few; D: TRBD2; CDR3: CASSQGAGGPFNEQFF; DNA: TGTGCCAGCAGCCAAGGAGCGGGAGGGCCGTTTAATGAGCAGTTCTTC
V: TRBV5-5; J: TRBJ1-2; size: .; D: .; CDR3: CASSFSVATRHYGYTF; DNA: TGTGCCAGCAGCTTCTCAGTTGCAACTAGGCACTATGGCTACACCTTC
V: TRBV28; J: TRBJ1-5; size: .; D: .; CDR3: CASSLNPGPYSNQPQHF; DNA: TGTGCCAGCAGTTTAAATCCAGGTCCTTATAGCAATCAGCCCCAGCATTTT
V: TRBV9; J: TRBJ1-2; size: .; D: .; CDR3: CASSDLPGGYTF; DNA: TGTGCCAGCAGCGACCTCCCGGGAGGCTACACCTTC
V: TRBV18; J: TRBJ1-1; size: .; D: .; CDR3: CASSLGVEGPEAFF; DNA: TGTGCCAGCTCATTAGGGGTCGAAGGACCTGAAGCTTTCTTT
V: TRBV6-6; J: TRBJ1-2; size: .; D: .; CDR3: CASSYSGGNYGYTF; DNA: TGTGCCAGCAGTTACTCTGGAGGGAATTATGGCTACACCTTC
V: TRBV19; J: TRBJ1-1; size: .; D: .; CDR3: CASSKRQALTNTEAFF; DNA: TGTGCCAGTAGTAAGAGACAGGCCCTCACTAACACTGAAGCTTTCTTT
V: TRBV5-4; J: TRBJ1-2; size: .; D: TRBD1; CDR3: CASTIDRAYGYTF; DNA: TGTGCCAGCACAATCGACAGGGCCTATGGCTACACCTTC
V: TRBV6-5; J: TRBJ2-1; size: .; D: .; CDR3: CASSRHQQGYNEQFF; DNA: TGTGCCAGCAGTAGGCACCAGCAGGGCTACAATGAGCAGTTCTTC
V: TRBV1; J: TRBJ2-7; size: .; D: .; CDR3: CTSNLPSEKAIPYEQYF; DNA: TGCACCAGCAATTTGCCAAGCGAGAAGGCCATTCCCTACGAGCAGTACTTC
V: TRBV5-4; J: TRBJ1-2; size: .; D: .; CDR3: CASSLESRLGYTF; DNA: TGTGCCAGCAGCTTGGAAAGCAGGCTAGGCTACACCTTC
V: TRBV11-2; J: TRBJ2-1; size: once; D: TRBD2; CDR3: CASSPLAGGINEQFF; DNA: TGTGCCAGCAGCCCACTAGCGGGAGGCATCAATGAGCAGTTCTTC
V: TRBV5-1; J: TRBJ2-7; size: few; D: .; CDR3: CASSFTTGLEQYF; DNA: TGCGCCAGCAGCTTCACGACAGGCCTCGAGCAGTACTTC
V: TRBV27; J: TRBJ2-2; size: .; D: TRBD2; CDR3: CASSLWGGDTGELFF; DNA: TGTGCCAGCAGTCTTTGGGGGGGGGACACCGGGGAGCTGTTTTTT
V: TRBV27; J: TRBJ1-1; size: .; D: TRBD1; CDR3: CASRGRNTEAFF; DNA: TGTGCCTCCAGGGGGAGGAACACTGAAGCTTTCTTT
V: TRBV5-6; J: TRBJ2-5; size: .; D: .; CDR3: CASSLVSGVLFQETQYF; DNA: TGTGCCAGCAGCTTGGTTAGCGGCGTACTCTTCCAAGAGACCCAGTACTTC
V: TRBV11-1; J: TRBJ2-5; size: .; D: .; CDR3: CASSRQQETQYF; DNA: TGTGCCAGCAGCCGACAGCAAGAGACCCAGTACTTC
V: TRBV11-1; J: TRBJ2-7; size: few; D: .; CDR3: CASSPLALASYEQYF; DNA: TGTGCCAGCAGCCCCTTAGCCCTGGCCTCCTACGAGCAGTACTTC
V: TRBV20-1; J: TRBJ1-1; size: .; D: .; CDR3: CSALLRGEAFF; DNA: TGCAGTGCACTCCTTAGGGGTGAAGCTTTCTTT
V: TRBV19; J: TRBJ2-2; size: .; D: .; CDR3: CASRPSGVGIGELFF; DNA: TGTGCCAGTAGACCCTCGGGGGTTGGGATCGGGGAGCTGTTTTTT
V: TRBV5-1; J: TRBJ2-1; size: .; D: TRBD2; CDR3: CASSQRTSGSNEQFF; DNA: TGCGCCAGCAGCCAACGGACTAGCGGGAGCAATGAGCAGTTCTTC
V: TRBV13; J: TRBJ2-7; size: .; D: TRBD2; CDR3: CASSLGRAYVEQYF; DNA: TGTGCCAGCAGCTTGGGGAGGGCCTATGTCGAGCAGTACTTC
V: TRBV6-1; J: TRBJ1-2; size: once; D: TRBD1; CDR3: CASRDRPYGYTF; DNA: TGTGCCAGCAGGGACAGGCCCTATGGCTACACCTTC
V: TRBV7-8; J: TRBJ2-3; size: .; D: TRBD2; CDR3: CASSLGTSGGTDTQYF; DNA: TGTGCCAGCAGCTTAGGGACTAGCGGGGGCACAGATACGCAGTATTTT
V: TRBV29-1; J: TRBJ2-3; size: .; D: TRBD1; CDR3: CSVDYLGGRGDTQYF; DNA: TGCAGCGTTGATTATCTAGGGGGCCGTGGAGATACGCAGTATTTT
V: TRBV5-6; J: TRBJ1-5; size: once; D: TRBD1; CDR3: CASSLLGQLNQPQHF; DNA: TGTGCCAGCAGCTTGTTGGGACAGCTCAATCAGCCCCAGCATTTT
V: TRBV6-5; J: TRBJ2-5; size: .; D: .; CDR3: CASSYSPGGETQYF; DNA: TGTGCCAGCAGTTATTCGCCAGGGGGGGAGACCCAGTACTTC
V: TRBV20-1; J: TRBJ2-7; size: few; D: .; CDR3: CSARRGGEQYF; DNA: TGCAGTGCTAGAAGGGGGGGGGAGCAGTACTTC
V: TRBV15; J: TRBJ1-1; size: .; D: .; CDR3: CATSSGGENTEAFF; DNA: TGTGCCACCAGCAGCGGGGGAGAGAACACTGAAGCTTTCTTT
V: TRBV5-1; J: TRBJ2-1; size: .; D: .; CDR3: CASSLADYVNEQFF; DNA: TGCGCCAGCAGCTTGGCAGACTACGTGAATGAGCAGTTCTTC